The 10 T cell receptor beta chains listed next were all sequenced from one sample in a study of shared clonotypes between healthy human individuals. Profiling relied on immunoSEQ multiplex PCR, and the TCRdb table lists in-frame clones only, not all of them. The table records some 2.4 million clones, approximately 93% of them present only once. The sequenced sample was naive CD4+ T cells from PBMCs. Specified subset: CD45RA+ positively selected. All receptors derive from a man between 18 and 35 years old in good health. Some clones in this sample may be carry-over from other donors' samples.

The chain joins TRBV20-1 to TRBJ2-5, with no clear D. The CDR3 consists of 10 residues. V was trimmed by 7 bases and J by 5 bases, leaving 8 bases between them. Germline CDR1 is DFQATT and CDR2 is SNEGSKA (reference sequence). CDR3 protein: CSGLSETQYF. The DNA for the CDR3 is TGCAGTGGTCTATCGGAGACCCAGTACTTC.

V gene TRBV7-9 combines with J gene TRBJ1-5; the match to TRBD1 covers 9 bases. Germline-derived CDR1 and CDR2 are SEHNR and FQNEAQ (reference sequence). J gave up 7 bases and V 5 bases, and 6 bases lay outside the gene matches. There are 14 residues in the CDR3. CDR3 region: CASSPDRGGQPQHF. DNA for the CDR3: TGTGCCAGCAGCCCGGACAGGGGTGGGCAGCCCCAGCATTTT.

This clone was observed a single time. This chain links TRBV25-1 with TRBJ1-2; TRBD1 agrees at 7 bases. Germline values: CDR1 MGHDK, CDR2 SYGVNS. The CDR3 has 14 amino acids. V lost 2 bases to trimming and J lost 8 bases; unmatched junction nucleotides: 8. CDR3 DNA: TGTGCCAGCAGTGAAGGGACAGCCCAGCGGGGCTACACCTTC. Its protein product is CASSEGTAQRGYTF.

V is TRBV2 and J is TRBJ2-2, with D unclear. The CDR3 runs to 12 residues. Looked up from germline, CDR1 is SNHLY and CDR2 is FYNNEI. Trimming stripped 5 bases from V and 6 bases from J, with 7 bases between. The CDR3 DNA is TGTGCCAGCAGTTTTTCGGCCGGGGAGCTGTTTTTT. It is translated as CASSFSAGELFF.

The chain links TRBV7-3 to TRBJ1-1; 7 bases fit TRBD1. The CDR3 is made up of 14 amino acids. V was clipped by 5 bases and J by 3 bases; unmatched bases: 6. In germline, CDR1 is SGHTA, CDR2 FQGTGA. The CDR3: CASSPWTGDTEAFF. Here the CDR3 DNA reads TGTGCCAGCAGCCCCTGGACAGGAGACACTGAAGCTTTCTTT. Full variable domain (missing parts from reference TRBV7-3 and TRBJ1-1): GAGVSQTPSNKVTEKGKYVELRCDPISGHTALYWYRQSLGQGPEFLIYFQGTGAADDSGLPNDRFFAVRPEGSVSTLKIQRTERGDSAVYLCASSPWTGDTEAFFGQGTRLTVV.

The rearrangement links TRBV19 to TRBJ1-2; D ambiguous. Trimming shortened V by 7 bases and J by 3 bases, and 24 bases separated the two germline ends. The CDR3 totals 17 residues. In germline, CDR1 is LNHDA, CDR2 SQIVND (reference sequence). This CDR3 is CASTPGRGRHVDYGYTF. CDR3 bases: TGTGCCAGTACCCCCGGGAGAGGAAGACACGTAGACTATGGCTACACCTTC.

The table lists this clone with many counts. The rearrangement links TRBV6-1 to TRBJ2-1; TRBD2 might be the D (6 bases). CDR1 and CDR2 from the germline V gene are MNHNS and SASEGT. This CDR3 is built from 14 residues. Trimming shortened V by 7 bases and J by 4 bases, and 14 bases separated the two germline ends. The CDR3 is CASNPGEAYNEQFF. The DNA of the CDR3 is TGTGCCAGCAATCCGGGAGAAGCGTACAATGAGCAGTTCTTC.

The chain has TRBV4-2 and TRBJ2-7, with TRBD2 matching over 8 bases. Germline CDR1 reads LGHNA; CDR2 reads YNFKEQ. CDR3 size: 15 residues. The trim removed 3 bases at V and 2 bases at J, leaving 6 bases unmatched. The CDR3 nucleotides are TGTGCCAGCAGCCATGGGCTAGCGGGTCCCTACGAGCAGTACTTC. Its translation: CASSHGLAGPYEQYF.

V and J are TRBV6-5 and TRBJ2-3; 7 bases fit TRBD2. The J segment lost 1 base and the V segment lost 6 bases, leaving 4 bases of the junction unmatched. This CDR3 contains 14 residues. In germline, CDR1 is MNHEY, CDR2 SVGAGI. The CDR3 sequence: CASSLGRRTDTQYF. The DNA of the CDR3 is TGTGCCAGCAGCCTCGGGAGGCGCACAGATACGCAGTATTTT.

The V gene is TRBV9, the J gene TRBJ2-3; no clear D gene. V was clipped by 4 bases and J by 0 bases, with 12 bases between them. This CDR3 is 15 amino acids long. CDR1 and CDR2 (germline): SGDLS, YYNGEE. For the CDR3, the DNA is TGTGCCAGCAGCCTCCGGACCATTAGCACAGATACGCAGTATTTT. Translating gives CASSLRTISTDTQYF.